This T cell receptor beta chain was found in a study of shared clonotypes between healthy human individuals. Study results and caveats: Clonotypes which were not shared had lower generation probabilities than clonotypes that all four donors shared. Shared clonotypes: 4.5% to 5% naive CD4, around 3.5% naive CD8, 2.3% memory CD4, 0.4% memory CD8. Sampling covered blood only; tissue repertoires likely differ.

Trimming at V came to 1 base and at J to 5 bases, leaving 7 bases not matched to a gene. The CDR3 covers 15 residues. The germline V gene has CDR1 LNHDA and CDR2 SQIVND (reference sequence). It was CD45RO-negative cells, positively selected for CCR7, that made up naive CD8 cells, with terminally differentiated effector memory CD45RA+ cells excluded. It was across several immunoSEQ plates that each subset's genomic DNA was evenly split. Here immunoSEQ multiplex PCR was the method, and the copy in TCRdb shows in-frame clones only, minus some. The data contain about 2,100,000 clones, 93% of them seen just once; the ten biggest clones take up roughly 1.8%. This clone showed up just once. What it recognizes is unknown.

The chain couples TRBV19 to TRBJ1-2; TRBD1 aligns across 7 bases. Sequenced material: naive CD8+ T cells from PBMCs. The TCR was taken from a man aged 18 to 29 in good health. Some clones in this sample may be carry-over from other donors' samples. CDR3 residues: CASSIGRDSVYGYTF. Written as DNA, the CDR3 is TGTGCCAGTAGTATAGGCAGGGACAGCGTTTATGGCTACACCTTC.